These 4 T cell receptor beta chains came from one sample sequenced in a study of T-cell reconstitution after alpha-beta-depleted transplantation in children. TCRbeta library preparation incorporated unique molecular identifiers. TCRdb recomputed calls from the PCR reads with MiXCR, one row per CDR3 protein. The sample includes some 490,000 distinct CDR3 sequences, approximately 12% seen only once; the top ten take around 5.8%. The specimen comprised PBMCs from the stem cell graft donor, sampled from the stem cell graft. The source is a human donor who donated a stem cell graft to a child with combined immunodeficiency.

This clonotype came up a few times. The genes are TRBV5-1 and TRBJ2-6, with D hard to call. V lost 4 bases and J lost 2, with 10 bases in between. CDR3 length: 15 residues. The germline CDR1 and CDR2 sequences are SGHRS and YFSETQ. CDR3 in amino acids: CASSPASAGANVLTF. CDR3 DNA: TGCGCCAGCAGCCCCGCGAGTGCTGGGGCCAACGTCCTGACTTTC.

V is TRBV29-1 and J is TRBJ1-1, with 8 bases aligning to TRBD1. CDR1 and CDR2 (germline): SQVTM, ANQGSEA. This CDR3 has 13 amino acids. Trimming cost V 7 bases and J 1 base; bases outside gene matches: 5. The chain's CDR3 is CSAWTGKNTEAFF. The CDR3 coding sequence is TGCAGCGCCTGGACAGGGAAGAACACTGAAGCTTTCTTT.

There are a few counts of this clonotype. The chain employs TRBV30 and TRBJ1-2; a possible D gene is TRBD1 (6 bases). This CDR3 has 11 amino acids. V shed 3 bases and J shed 4 bases, with 6 bases lying between them. CDR1 GTSNPN and CDR2 SVGIG come from the germline V gene (reference sequence). In DNA, the CDR3 is TGTGCCTGGAGACAGGGCTATGGCTACACCTTC. Its protein product is CAWRQGYGYTF.

Only a few counts were recorded for this clonotype. The chain carries TRBV6-1 and TRBJ1-1; D ambiguous. Germline CDR1 and CDR2: MNHNS and SASEGT. The CDR3 consists of 17 residues. Trimming stripped 5 bases from V and 0 bases from J, with 19 bases between. In DNA, the CDR3 is TGTGCCAGCAGTACCCTGTTGTCGGCAGGCTTGAACACTGAAGCTTTCTTT. This translates into CASSTLLSAGLNTEAFF.